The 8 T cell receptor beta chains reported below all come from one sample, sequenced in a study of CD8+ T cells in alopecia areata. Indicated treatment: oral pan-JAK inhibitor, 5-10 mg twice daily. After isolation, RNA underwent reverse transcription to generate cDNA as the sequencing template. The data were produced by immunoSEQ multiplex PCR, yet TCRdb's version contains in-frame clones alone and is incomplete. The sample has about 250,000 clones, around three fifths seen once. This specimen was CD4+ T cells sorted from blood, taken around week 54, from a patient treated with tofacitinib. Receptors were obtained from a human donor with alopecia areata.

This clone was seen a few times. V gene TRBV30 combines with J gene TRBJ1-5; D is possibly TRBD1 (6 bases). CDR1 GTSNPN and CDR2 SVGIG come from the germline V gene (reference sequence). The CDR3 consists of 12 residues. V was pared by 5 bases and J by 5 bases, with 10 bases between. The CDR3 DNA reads TGTGCCTGGGGGGGCGTACATCAGCCCCAGCATTTT. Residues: CAWGGVHQPQHF.

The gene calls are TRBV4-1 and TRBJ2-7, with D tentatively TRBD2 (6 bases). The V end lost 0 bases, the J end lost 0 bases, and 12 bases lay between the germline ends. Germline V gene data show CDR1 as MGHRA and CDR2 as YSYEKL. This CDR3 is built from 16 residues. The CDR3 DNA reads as TGCGCCAGCAGCCAAGATGGGACTGTGAGCTCCTACGAGCAGTACTTC. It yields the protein CASSQDGTVSSYEQYF.

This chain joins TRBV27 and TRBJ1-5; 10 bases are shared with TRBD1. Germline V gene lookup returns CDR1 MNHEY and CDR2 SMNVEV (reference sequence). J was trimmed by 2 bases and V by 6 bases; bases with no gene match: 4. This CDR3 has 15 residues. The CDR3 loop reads CASSPGTGGNQPQHF. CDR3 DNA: TGTGCCAGCAGCCCCGGGACAGGGGGCAATCAGCCCCAGCATTTT.

CDR3 coding DNA: TGCGCCAGCAGCCAAGGCCCTGACAGGGACTACGAGCAGTACTTC. Protein sequence: CASSQGPDRDYEQYF. The V and J genes are TRBV4-1 and TRBJ2-7, with 7 bases that match TRBD1. After removal of 1 base from V and 3 bases from J, the junction contained 6 bases not matched to a gene. The CDR3 has 15 residues. CDR1 is MGHRA, CDR2 YSYEKL, per germline.

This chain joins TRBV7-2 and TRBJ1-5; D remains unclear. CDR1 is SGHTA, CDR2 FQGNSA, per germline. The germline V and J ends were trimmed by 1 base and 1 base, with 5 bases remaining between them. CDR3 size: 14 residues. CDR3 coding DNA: TGTGCCAGCAGCTTAGATTGGAGCAATCAGCCCCAGCATTTT. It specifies CASSLDWSNQPQHF.

CDR3 DNA sequence: TGCGCCAGCAGCCAAGTGCTGGGAACCGGGGAGCTGTTTTTT. It specifies CASSQVLGTGELFF. V gene TRBV4-1 combines with J gene TRBJ2-2; D is unclear. The CDR3 contains 14 residues. Germline CDR1 MGHRA, CDR2 YSYEKL. Trimming took off 1 base at V and 5 bases at J, with 8 bases between the two ends.

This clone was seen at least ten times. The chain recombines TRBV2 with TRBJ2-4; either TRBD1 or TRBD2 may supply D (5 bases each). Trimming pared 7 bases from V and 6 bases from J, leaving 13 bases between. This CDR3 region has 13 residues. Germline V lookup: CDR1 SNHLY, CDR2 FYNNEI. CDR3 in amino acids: CASTKGGGNIQYF. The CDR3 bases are TGTGCCAGCACCAAGGGTGGGGGAAACATTCAGTACTTC. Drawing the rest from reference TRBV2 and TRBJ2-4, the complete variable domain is EPEVTQTPSHQVTQMGQEVILRCVPISNHLYFYWYRQILGQKVEFLVSFYNNEISEKSEIFDDQFSVERPDGSNFTLKIRSTKLEDSAMYFCASTKGGGNIQYFGAGTRLSVL.

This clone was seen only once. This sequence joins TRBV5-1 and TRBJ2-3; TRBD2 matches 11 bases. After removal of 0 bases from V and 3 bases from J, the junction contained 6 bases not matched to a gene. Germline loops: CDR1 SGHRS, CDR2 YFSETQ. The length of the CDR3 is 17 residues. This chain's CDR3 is CASSLASGGSYTDTQYF. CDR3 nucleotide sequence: TGCGCCAGCAGCTTGGCTAGCGGGGGGTCATATACAGATACGCAGTATTTT.